The rows below give T cell receptor beta chains drawn from one sample of a study of T cell repertoires in aging, cancer and after chemotherapy. A single record per CDR3 protein comes from TCRdb applying MiXCR to the multiplex PCR reads. This table has 2,500 or so distinct CDR3 sequences, about 60% appearing once. The sequencing input was blood. These receptors came from a human donor with a blood cancer. The CDR3 runs from the conserved cysteine through the conserved F or W. A D gene is named only where the DNA matches it firmly. Expanded clones get a size class; other rows say once, few or many, or leave the size out.

CASSPRVGTFYEQYF	TGTGCCAGCAGCCCAAGGGTCGGGACTTTCTACGAGCAGTACTTC	.	TRBV7-6	.	TRBJ2-7
CASSHVAGGLQETQYF	TGTGCCAGCAGTCACGTCGCGGGGGGCCTCCAAGAGACCCAGTACTTC	.	TRBV6-5	TRBD2	TRBJ2-5
CAWSDGSKGTEAFF	TGTGCCTGGAGTGACGGGAGCAAGGGAACTGAAGCTTTCTTT	.	TRBV30	.	TRBJ1-1
CASSLQAGRGEKLFF	TGTGCCAGCAGCTTACAGGCAGGGAGGGGCGAAAAACTGTTTTTT	.	TRBV7-6	.	TRBJ1-4
CAWTPATGHGQPQHF	TGTGCCTGGACACCCGCCACAGGGCACGGACAGCCCCAGCATTTT	few	TRBV30	.	TRBJ1-5
CASSVGGSQETQYF	TGTGCCAGCAGTGTCGGGGGGAGCCAAGAGACCCAGTACTTC	.	TRBV6-5	TRBD2	TRBJ2-5
CSVLDRNTEAFF	TGCAGCGTTCTGGACAGGAACACTGAAGCTTTCTTT	.	TRBV29-1	.	TRBJ1-1
CASSPAATSYSNQPQHF	TGTGCCAGCAGCCCCGCCGCGACCTCCTATAGCAATCAGCCCCAGCATTTT	few	TRBV5-4	.	TRBJ1-5
CASSSGLAGGVNEQFF	TGTGCCAGCAGTTCGGGACTAGCGGGAGGAGTAAATGAGCAGTTCTTC	.	TRBV6-5	TRBD2	TRBJ2-1
CASTVPGKNNEQFF	TGTGCCAGCACGGTCCCAGGGAAAAACAATGAGCAGTTCTTC	.	TRBV6-5	.	TRBJ2-1
CASSAQGAQVTGELFF	TGTGCCAGCAGTGCACAGGGGGCGCAAGTCACCGGGGAGCTGTTTTTT	.	TRBV12-3/TRBV12-4	TRBD1	TRBJ2-2
CASSLQGIGEETQYF	TGTGCCAGCAGCCTTCAGGGAATTGGGGAAGAGACCCAGTACTTC	.	TRBV7-2	.	TRBJ2-5
CASSLADRLYYGYTF	TGTGCCAGCAGCTTGGCCGACCGACTCTACTATGGCTACACCTTC	.	TRBV5-6	.	TRBJ1-2
CASSTAGRQPQHF	TGTGCCAGTAGTACGGCAGGGCGACAGCCCCAGCATTTT	.	TRBV19	.	TRBJ1-5
CASSLLGDLAGGAYNEQFF	TGTGCCAGCAGCCTCTTAGGGGATCTAGCGGGGGGCGCTTACAATGAGCAGTTCTTC	.	TRBV7-3	TRBD2	TRBJ2-1
CASSYDPSGGAGGELFF	TGTGCCAGCAGTTACGATCCGAGCGGGGGGGCAGGCGGGGAGCTGTTTTTT	.	TRBV6-5	TRBD2	TRBJ2-2
CASSPNRGQSGELFF	TGTGCCAGCAGCCCTAACAGGGGTCAGTCCGGGGAGCTGTTTTTT	once	TRBV12-3/TRBV12-4	TRBD1	TRBJ2-2
CASSPARRDTQYF	TGTGCCAGCAGCCCCGCCCGGAGGGATACGCAGTATTTT	.	TRBV7-2	.	TRBJ2-3
CASSYWKGTTDTQYF	TGTGCCAGCAGTTACTGGAAGGGGACCACAGATACGCAGTATTTT	.	TRBV6-5	.	TRBJ2-3
CASSLGDLNEQYF	TGTGCCAGCAGTTTAGGGGATTTAAACGAGCAGTACTTC	.	TRBV12-3/TRBV12-4	.	TRBJ2-7
CASSRPDRAIEQFF	TGTGCCAGCAGCAGACCGGACAGGGCGATAGAGCAGTTCTTC	.	TRBV7-2	TRBD1	TRBJ2-1
CASSWSWTESSSYEQYF	TGTGCCAGCAGCTGGAGCTGGACAGAATCTTCTTCCTACGAGCAGTACTTC	few	TRBV6-5	.	TRBJ2-7